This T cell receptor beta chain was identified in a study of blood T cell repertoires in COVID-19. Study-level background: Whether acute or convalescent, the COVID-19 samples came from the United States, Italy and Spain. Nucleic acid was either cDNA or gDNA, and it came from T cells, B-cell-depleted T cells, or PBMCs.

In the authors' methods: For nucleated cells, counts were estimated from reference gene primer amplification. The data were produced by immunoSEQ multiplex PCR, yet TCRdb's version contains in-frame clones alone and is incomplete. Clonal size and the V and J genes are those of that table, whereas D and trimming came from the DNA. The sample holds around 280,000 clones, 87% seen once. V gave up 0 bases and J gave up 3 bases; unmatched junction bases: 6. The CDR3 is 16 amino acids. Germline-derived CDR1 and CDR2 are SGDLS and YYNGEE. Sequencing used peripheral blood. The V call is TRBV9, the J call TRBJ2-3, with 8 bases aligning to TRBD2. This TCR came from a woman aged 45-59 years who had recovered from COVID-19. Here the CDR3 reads CASSVATGGLTDTQYF. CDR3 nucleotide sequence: TGTGCCAGCAGCGTAGCGACGGGGGGGTTAACAGATACGCAGTATTTT.